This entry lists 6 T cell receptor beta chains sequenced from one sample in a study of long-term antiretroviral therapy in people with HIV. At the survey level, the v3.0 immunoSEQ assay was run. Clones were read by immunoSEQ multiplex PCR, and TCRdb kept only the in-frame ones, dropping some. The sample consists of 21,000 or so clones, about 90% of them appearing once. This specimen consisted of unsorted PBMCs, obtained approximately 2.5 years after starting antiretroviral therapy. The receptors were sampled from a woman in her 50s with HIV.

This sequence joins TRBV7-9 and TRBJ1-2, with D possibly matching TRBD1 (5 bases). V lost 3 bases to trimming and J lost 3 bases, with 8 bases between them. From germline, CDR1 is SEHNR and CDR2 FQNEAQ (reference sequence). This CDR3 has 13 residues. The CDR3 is CASSFGGYYGYTF. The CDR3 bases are TGTGCCAGCAGCTTCGGGGGGTACTATGGCTACACCTTC.

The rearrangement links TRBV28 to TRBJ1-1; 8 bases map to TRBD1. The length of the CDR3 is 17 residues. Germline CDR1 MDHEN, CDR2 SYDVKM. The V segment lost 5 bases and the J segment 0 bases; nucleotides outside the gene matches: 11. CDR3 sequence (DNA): TGTGCCAGCAGTCGGACAGGGACGATCCACATGAACACTGAAGCTTTCTTT. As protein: CASSRTGTIHMNTEAFF.

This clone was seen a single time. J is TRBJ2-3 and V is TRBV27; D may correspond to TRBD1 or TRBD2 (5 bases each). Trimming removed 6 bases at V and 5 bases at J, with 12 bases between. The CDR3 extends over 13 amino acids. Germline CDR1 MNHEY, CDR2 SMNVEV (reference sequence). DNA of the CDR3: TGTGCCAGCAGGAGGGGACCCGTAGATACGCAGTATTTT. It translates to CASRRGPVDTQYF.

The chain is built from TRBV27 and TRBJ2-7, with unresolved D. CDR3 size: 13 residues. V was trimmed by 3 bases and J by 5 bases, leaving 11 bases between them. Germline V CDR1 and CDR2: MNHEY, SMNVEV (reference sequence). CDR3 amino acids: CASSFRSGNEQYF. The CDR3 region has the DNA TGTGCCAGCAGTTTCCGTTCGGGCAACGAGCAGTACTTC.

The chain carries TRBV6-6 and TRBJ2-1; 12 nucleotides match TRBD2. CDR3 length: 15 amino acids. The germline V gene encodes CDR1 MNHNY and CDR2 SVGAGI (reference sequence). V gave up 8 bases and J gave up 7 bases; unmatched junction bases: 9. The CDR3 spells CASCLTSGSGNEQFF. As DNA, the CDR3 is TGTGCCAGCTGTCTGACTAGCGGGAGTGGAAATGAGCAGTTCTTC.

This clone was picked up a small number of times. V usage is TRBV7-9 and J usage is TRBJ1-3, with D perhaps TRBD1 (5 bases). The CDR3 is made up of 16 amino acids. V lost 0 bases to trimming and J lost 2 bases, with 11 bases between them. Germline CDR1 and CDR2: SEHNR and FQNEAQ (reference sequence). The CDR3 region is CASSLALAGTGNTIYF. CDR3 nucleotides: TGTGCCAGCAGCTTAGCCCTCGCAGGGACTGGAAACACCATATATTTT. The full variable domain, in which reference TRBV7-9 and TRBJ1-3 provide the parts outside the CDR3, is DTGVSQNPRHKITKRGQNVTFRCDPISEHNRLYWYRQTLGQGPEFLTYFQNEAQLEKSRLLSDRFSAERPKGSFSTLEIQRTEQGDSAMYLCASSLALAGTGNTIYFGEGSWLTVV.